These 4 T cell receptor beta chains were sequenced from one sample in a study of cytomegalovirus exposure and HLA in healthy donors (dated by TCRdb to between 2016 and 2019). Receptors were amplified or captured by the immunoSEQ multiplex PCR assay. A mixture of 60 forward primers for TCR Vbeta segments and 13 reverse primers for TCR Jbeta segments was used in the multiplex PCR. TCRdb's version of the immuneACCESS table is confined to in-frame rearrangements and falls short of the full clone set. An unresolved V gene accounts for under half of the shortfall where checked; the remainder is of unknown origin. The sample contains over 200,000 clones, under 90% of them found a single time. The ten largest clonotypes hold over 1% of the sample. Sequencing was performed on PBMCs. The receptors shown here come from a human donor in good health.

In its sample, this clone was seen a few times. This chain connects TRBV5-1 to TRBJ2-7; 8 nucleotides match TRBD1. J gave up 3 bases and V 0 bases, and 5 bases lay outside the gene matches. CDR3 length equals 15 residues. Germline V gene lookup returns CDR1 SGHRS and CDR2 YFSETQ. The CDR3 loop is CASSLEKGQGYEQYF. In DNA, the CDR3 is TGCGCCAGCAGCTTGGAGAAAGGACAGGGCTACGAGCAGTACTTC.

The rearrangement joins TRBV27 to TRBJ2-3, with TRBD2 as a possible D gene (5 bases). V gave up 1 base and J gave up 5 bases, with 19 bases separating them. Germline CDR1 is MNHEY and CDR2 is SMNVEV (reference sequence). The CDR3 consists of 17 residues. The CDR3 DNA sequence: TGTGCCAGCAGTTTATTCCCAAGGTTGTCTCGGGGAGATACGCAGTATTTT. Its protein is CASSLFPRLSRGDTQYF.

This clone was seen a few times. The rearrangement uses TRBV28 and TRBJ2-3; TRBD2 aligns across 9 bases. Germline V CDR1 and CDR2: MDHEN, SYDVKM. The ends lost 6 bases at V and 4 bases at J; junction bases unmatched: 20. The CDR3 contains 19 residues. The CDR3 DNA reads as TGTGCCAGCAGCCCCCCAGGACTAGCGCTCCTTGACAGACCAGATACGCAGTATTTT. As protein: CASSPPGLALLDRPDTQYF.

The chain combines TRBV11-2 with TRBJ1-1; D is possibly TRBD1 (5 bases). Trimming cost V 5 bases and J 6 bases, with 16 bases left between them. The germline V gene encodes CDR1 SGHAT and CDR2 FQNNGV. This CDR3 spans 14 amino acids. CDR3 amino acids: CASSTRDSGPEAFF. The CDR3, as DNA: TGTGCCAGCAGCACCAGGGATTCCGGTCCTGAAGCTTTCTTT.